This TCR beta chain was retrieved from a study of OX40 agonist ivuxolimab in advanced cancers. Background on the study: The study treated patients with ivuxolimab, an agonistic anti-OX40 (CD134) antibody. Ivuxolimab, which patients received intravenously every 2 weeks, was dosed at 0.01 to 10 mg/kg. Study-wide findings and caveats: CD4+ and CD8+ blood T cells expanded clonally by week 6 at 0.1 to 3.0 mg/kg.

This clone was detected once. Its matching antigen is unknown. The V gene lost 1 base and the J gene lost 6 bases, with 10 bases spanning the gap. This CDR3 is built from 14 residues. Germline CDR1 is MGHRA and CDR2 is YSYEKL. Clones were sequenced by immunoSEQ multiplex PCR, and TCRdb holds only the in-frame ones, with some missing. The repertoire consists of just under 85,000 clones, with roughly 84% occurring once and the leading ten covering less than 9.5%. This TCR came from an adult with an advanced solid tumor such as melanoma, head and neck, liver or kidney cancer. The source material was CD4+ or CD8+ T cells sorted from blood, sampled in a trial of the OX40 agonist ivuxolimab. The V gene is TRBV4-1, the J gene TRBJ2-1, with a tentative D call TRBD2 (5 bases). Here the CDR3 reads CASSQGRAANEQFF. The CDR3 DNA sequence: TGCGCCAGCAGCCAAGGACGAGCGGCCAATGAGCAGTTCTTC.